This note documents a single TCR beta chain sequence. One tube held mixed TRB-A and TRB-B primer pools for touch-down PCR. One entry per CDR3 protein, without DNA, is what TCRdb gives after re-calling the multiplex PCR reads. The table lists roughly 4,200 distinct CDR3 sequences. The source of the sample is a study of T cell clusters in autoimmune cytopenias. TRB amplification used approximately 250 ng of peripheral blood genomic DNA. The germline CDR1 and CDR2 sequences are SGHDT and YYEEEE. This CDR3 has 15 amino acids. The data also belong to a second study, concerning T cell repertoires in aging, cancer and after chemotherapy.

This clonotype was sampled from a human donor in good health. The chain couples TRBV5-6 to TRBJ2-1; without DNA, the TCRdb call of TRBD2 cannot be checked. The sample consisted of peripheral blood. The CDR3 is CASSLGTSGILEQFF.